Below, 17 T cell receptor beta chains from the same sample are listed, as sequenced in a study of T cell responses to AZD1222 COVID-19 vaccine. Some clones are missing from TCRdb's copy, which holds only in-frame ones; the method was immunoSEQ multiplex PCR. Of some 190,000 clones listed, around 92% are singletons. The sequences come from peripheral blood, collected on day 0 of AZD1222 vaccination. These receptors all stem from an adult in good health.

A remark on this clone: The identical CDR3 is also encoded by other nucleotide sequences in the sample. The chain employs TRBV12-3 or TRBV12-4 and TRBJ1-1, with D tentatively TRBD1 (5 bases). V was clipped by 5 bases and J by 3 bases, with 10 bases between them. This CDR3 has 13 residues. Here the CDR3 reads CASSRTGDTEAFF. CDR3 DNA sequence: TGTGCCAGCAGTCGGACGGGGGACACTGAAGCTTTCTTT.

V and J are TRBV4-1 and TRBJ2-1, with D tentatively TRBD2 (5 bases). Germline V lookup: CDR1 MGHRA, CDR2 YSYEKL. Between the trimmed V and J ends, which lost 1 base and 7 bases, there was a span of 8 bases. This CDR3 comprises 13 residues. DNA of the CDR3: TGCGCCAGCAGCCAAGTGAGAGGGAATGAGCAGTTCTTC. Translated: CASSQVRGNEQFF.

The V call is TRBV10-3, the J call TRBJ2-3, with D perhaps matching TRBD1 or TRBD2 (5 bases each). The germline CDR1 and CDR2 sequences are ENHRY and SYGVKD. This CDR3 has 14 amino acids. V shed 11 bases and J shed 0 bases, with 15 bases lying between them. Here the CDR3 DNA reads TGTGCCGTCACGGGGCGATCAAGCACAGATACGCAGTATTTT. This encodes CAVTGRSSTDTQYF.

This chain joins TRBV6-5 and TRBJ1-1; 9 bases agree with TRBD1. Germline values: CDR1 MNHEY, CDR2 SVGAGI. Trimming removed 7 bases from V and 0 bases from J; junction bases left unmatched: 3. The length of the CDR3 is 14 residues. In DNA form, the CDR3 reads TGTGCCAGCACTAGGACAGGGGTGAACACTGAAGCTTTCTTT. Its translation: CASTRTGVNTEAFF.

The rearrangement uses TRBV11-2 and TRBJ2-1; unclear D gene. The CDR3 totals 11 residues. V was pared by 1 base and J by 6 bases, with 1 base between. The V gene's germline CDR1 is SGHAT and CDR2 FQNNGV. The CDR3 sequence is CASSLVNEQFF. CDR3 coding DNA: TGTGCCAGCAGCTTAGTCAATGAGCAGTTCTTC.

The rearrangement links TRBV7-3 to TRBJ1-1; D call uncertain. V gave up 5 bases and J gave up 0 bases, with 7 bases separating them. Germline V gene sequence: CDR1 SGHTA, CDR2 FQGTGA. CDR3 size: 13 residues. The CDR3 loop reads CASSQDVNTEAFF. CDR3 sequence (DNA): TGTGCCAGCAGCCAGGATGTGAACACTGAAGCTTTCTTT.

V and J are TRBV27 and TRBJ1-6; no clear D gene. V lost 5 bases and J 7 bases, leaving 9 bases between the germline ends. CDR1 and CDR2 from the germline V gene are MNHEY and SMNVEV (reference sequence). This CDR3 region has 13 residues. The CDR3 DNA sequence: TGTGCCAGCAGTGCAGGATCCAATTCACCCCTCCACTTT. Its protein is CASSAGSNSPLHF.

The CDR3 region has the DNA TGTGCCAGCAGCTTAGCGCGAGGAGGGCCCAATGAGCAGTTCTTC. Amino acid sequence: CASSLARGGPNEQFF. This chain joins TRBV7-2 and TRBJ2-1; weak D call: TRBD2 (6 bases). Trimming removed 0 bases from V and 6 bases from J, with 12 bases in between. This CDR3 has 15 amino acids. Per germline, CDR1 SGHTA and CDR2 FQGNSA.

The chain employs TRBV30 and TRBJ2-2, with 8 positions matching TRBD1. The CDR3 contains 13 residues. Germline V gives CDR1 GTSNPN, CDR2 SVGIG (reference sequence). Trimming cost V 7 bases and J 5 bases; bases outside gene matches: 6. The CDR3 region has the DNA TGTGCCTCGTACAGGGGGTGGACCGGGGAGCTGTTTTTT. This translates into CASYRGWTGELFF.

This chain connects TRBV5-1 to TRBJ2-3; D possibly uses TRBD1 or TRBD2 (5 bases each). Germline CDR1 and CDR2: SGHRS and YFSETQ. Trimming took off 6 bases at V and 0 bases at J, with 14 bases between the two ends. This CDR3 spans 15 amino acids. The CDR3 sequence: CASKSGRISTDTQYF. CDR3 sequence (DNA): TGCGCCAGCAAATCGGGACGGATTAGCACAGATACGCAGTATTTT.

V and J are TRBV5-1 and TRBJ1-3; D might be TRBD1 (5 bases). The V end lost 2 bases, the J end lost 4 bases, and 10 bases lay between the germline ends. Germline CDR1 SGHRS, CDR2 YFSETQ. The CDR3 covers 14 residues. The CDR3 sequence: CASSLGAEGNTIYF. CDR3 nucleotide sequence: TGCGCCAGCAGCTTAGGGGCCGAGGGAAACACCATATATTTT.

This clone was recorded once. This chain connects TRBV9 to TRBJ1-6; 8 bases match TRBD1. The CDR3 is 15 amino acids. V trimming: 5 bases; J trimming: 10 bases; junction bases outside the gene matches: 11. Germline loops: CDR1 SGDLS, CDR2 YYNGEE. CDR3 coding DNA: TGTGCCAGCAGGTCCACCGGGACAGGACAATCACCCCTCCACTTT. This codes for CASRSTGTGQSPLHF.

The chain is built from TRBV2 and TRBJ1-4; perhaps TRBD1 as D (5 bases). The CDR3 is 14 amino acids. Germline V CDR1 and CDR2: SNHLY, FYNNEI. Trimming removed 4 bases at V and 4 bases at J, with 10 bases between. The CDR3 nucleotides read TGTGCCAGCAGTGCCCGGGACGGTAATGAAAAACTGTTTTTT. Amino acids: CASSARDGNEKLFF.

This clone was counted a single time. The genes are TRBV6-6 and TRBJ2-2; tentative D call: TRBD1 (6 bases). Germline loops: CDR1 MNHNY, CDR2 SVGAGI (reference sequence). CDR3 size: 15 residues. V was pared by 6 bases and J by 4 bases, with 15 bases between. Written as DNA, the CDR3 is TGTGCCAGCAGAACACAGGGAACCCCCACCGGGGAGCTGTTTTTT. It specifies CASRTQGTPTGELFF.

This chain's CDR3 is CASSVSVGSGEKLFF. In DNA form, the CDR3 reads TGTGCCAGCAGCGTAAGCGTCGGGAGTGGTGAAAAACTGTTTTTT. V and J are TRBV9 and TRBJ1-4; D unresolved. CDR3 length: 15 residues. V shed 1 base and J shed 7 bases, with 14 bases lying between them. Germline CDR1 is SGDLS and CDR2 is YYNGEE. Combining the CDR3 with reference TRBV9 and TRBJ1-4 gives the whole variable domain DSGVTQTPKHLITATGQRVTLRCSPRSGDLSVYWYQQSLDQGLQFLIQYYNGEERAKGNILERFSAQQFPDLHSELNLSSLELGDSALYFCASSVSVGSGEKLFFGSGTQLSVL.

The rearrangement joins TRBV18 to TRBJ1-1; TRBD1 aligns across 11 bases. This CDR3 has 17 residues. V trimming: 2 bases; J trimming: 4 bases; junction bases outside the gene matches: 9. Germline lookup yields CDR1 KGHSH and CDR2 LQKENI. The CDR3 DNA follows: TGTGCCAGCTCACCATTATTGGGACAGGGGGTAGGCACTGAAGCTTTCTTT. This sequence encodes CASSPLLGQGVGTEAFF. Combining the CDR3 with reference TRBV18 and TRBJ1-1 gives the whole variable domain NAGVMQNPRHLVRRRGQEARLRCSPMKGHSHVYWYRQLPEEGLKFMVYLQKENIIDESGMPKERFSAEFPKEGPSILRIQQVVRGDSAAYFCASSPLLGQGVGTEAFFGQGTRLTVV.

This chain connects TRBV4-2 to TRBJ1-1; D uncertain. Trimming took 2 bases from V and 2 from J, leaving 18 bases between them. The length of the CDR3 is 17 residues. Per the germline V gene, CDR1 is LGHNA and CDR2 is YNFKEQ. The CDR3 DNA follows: TGTGCCAGCAGCCAATATGGTCAGGTAAATCCAAACACTGAAGCTTTCTTT. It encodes CASSQYGQVNPNTEAFF.